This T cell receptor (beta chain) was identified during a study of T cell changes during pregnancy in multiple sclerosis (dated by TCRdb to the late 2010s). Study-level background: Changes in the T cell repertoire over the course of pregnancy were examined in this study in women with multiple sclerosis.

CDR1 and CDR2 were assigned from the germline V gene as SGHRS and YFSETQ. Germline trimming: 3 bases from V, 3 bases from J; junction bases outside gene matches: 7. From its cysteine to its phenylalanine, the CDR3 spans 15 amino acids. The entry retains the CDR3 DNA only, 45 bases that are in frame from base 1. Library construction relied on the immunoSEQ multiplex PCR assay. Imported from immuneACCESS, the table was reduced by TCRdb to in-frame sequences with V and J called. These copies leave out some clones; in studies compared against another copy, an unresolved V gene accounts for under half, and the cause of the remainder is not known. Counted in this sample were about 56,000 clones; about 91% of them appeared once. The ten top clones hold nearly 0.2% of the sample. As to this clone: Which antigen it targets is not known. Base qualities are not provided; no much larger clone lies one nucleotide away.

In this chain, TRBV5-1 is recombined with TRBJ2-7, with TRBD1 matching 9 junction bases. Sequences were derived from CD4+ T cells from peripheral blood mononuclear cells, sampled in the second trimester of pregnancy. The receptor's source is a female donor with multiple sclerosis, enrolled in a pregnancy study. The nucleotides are TGCGCCAGCAGCTGGGGGGGGACAGGGAACTACGAGCAGTACTTC. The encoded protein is CASSWGGTGNYEQYF.